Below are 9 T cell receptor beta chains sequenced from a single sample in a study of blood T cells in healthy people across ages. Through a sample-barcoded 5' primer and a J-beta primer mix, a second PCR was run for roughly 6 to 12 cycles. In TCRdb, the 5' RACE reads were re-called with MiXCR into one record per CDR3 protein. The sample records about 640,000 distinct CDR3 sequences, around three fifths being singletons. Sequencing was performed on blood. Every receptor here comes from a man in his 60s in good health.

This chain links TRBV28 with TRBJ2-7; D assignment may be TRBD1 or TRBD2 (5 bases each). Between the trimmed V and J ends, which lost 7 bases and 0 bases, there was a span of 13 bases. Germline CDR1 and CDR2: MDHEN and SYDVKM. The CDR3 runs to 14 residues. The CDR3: CASKVSGSSYEQYF. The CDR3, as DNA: TGTGCCAGCAAGGTCTCAGGGAGCTCCTACGAGCAGTACTTC. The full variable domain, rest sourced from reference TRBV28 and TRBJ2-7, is DVKVTQSSRYLVKRTGEKVFLECVQDMDHENMFWYRQDPGLGLRLIYFSYDVKMKEKGDIPEGYSVSREKKERFSLILESASTNQTSMYLCASKVSGSSYEQYFGPGTRLTVT.

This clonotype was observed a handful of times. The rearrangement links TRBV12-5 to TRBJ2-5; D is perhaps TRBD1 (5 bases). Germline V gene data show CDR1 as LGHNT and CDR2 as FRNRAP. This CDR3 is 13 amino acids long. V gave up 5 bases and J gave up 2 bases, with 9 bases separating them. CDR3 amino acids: CASGAGQQETQYF. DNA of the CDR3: TGTGCTAGTGGTGCTGGACAACAAGAGACCCAGTACTTC.

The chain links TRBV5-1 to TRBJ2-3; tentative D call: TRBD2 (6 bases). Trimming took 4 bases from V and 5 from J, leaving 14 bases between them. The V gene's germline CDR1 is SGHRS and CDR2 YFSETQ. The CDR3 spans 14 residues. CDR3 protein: CASSPGAERDTQYF. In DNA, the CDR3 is TGCGCCAGCAGCCCGGGAGCGGAGCGAGATACGCAGTATTTT.

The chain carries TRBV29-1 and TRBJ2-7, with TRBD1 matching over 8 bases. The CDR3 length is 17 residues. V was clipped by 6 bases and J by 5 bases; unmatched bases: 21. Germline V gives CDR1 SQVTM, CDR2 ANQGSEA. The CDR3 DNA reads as TGCAGCGTGGGTTTCCCTGCATCGGACAGGGCACTCAACGAGCAGTACTTC. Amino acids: CSVGFPASDRALNEQYF.

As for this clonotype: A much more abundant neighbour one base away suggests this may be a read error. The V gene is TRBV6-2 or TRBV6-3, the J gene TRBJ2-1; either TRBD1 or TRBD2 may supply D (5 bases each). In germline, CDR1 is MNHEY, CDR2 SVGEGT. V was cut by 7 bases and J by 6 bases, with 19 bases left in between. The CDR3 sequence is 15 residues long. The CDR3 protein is CASKPPGPQLNEQFF. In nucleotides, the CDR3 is TGTGCCAGCAAGCCTCCGGGGCCGCAACTCAATGAGCAGTTCTTC.

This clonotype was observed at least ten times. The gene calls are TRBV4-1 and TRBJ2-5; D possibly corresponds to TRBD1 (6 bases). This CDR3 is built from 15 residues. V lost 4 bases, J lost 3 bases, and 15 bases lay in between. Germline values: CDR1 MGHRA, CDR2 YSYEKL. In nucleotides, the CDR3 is TGCGCCAGCAGCCTAGAACAGGGAACAGAAGAGACCCAGTACTTC. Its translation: CASSLEQGTEETQYF.

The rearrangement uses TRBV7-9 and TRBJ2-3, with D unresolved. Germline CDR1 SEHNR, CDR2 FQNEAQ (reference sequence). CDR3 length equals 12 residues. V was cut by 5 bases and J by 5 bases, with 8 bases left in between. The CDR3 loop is CASSQLGDTQYF. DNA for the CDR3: TGTGCCAGCAGCCAGCTTGGAGATACGCAGTATTTT.

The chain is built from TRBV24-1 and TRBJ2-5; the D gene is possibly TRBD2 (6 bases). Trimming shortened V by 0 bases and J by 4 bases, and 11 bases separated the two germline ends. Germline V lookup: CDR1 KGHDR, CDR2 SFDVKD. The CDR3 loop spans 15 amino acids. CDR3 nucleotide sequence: TGTGCCACCAGTGATTTGGTGGCCGGGGGAGAGACCCAGTACTTC. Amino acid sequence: CATSDLVAGGETQYF.

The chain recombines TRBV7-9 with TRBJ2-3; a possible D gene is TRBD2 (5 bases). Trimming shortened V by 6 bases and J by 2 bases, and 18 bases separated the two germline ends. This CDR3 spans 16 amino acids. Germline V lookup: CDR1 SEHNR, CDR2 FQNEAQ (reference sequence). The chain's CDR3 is CASSNGLRAFTDTQYF. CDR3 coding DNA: TGTGCCAGCAGTAACGGACTTCGCGCTTTCACAGATACGCAGTATTTT.